The rows below give T cell receptor beta chains drawn from one sample of a study of blood T cells in healthy people across ages. TCRdb reanalysed the 5' RACE reads using MiXCR and keeps one entry per CDR3 protein. This table holds approximately 830,000 distinct CDR3 sequences, roughly 60% found once. Sequencing input: blood. Source of these receptors: a young man in good health. CDR3s include the opening cysteine and the closing phenylalanine or tryptophan.

cdr3_aa: CASSDPSGGLGEQFF
v_call: TRBV3-1
j_call: TRBJ2-1

cdr3_aa: CSVEGQGGESNEKLFF
v_call: TRBV29-1
j_call: TRBJ1-4

cdr3_aa: CASSSSLGPYTDTQYF
v_call: TRBV28
j_call: TRBJ2-3

cdr3_aa: CASSLGSAPSTDTQYF
v_call: TRBV7-9
j_call: TRBJ2-3

cdr3_aa: CASSPLSGGAQETQYF
v_call: TRBV9
j_call: NA

cdr3_aa: CATSPGLAGDHEQYF
v_call: TRBV15
j_call: NA

cdr3_aa: CASTRQGSEYEQYF
v_call: TRBV5-5
j_call: NA

cdr3_aa: CSARDSQYF
v_call: TRBV20-1
j_call: TRBJ2-3

cdr3_aa: CAISDRERGGYEQYF
v_call: TRBV10-3
j_call: TRBJ2-7

cdr3_aa: CASSFQGPDEQFF
v_call: TRBV5-6
j_call: TRBJ2-1

cdr3_aa: CASSAGATEEQYF
v_call: TRBV28
j_call: TRBJ2-4

cdr3_aa: CASSRTSGGTDTQYF
v_call: TRBV7-2
j_call: TRBJ2-3

cdr3_aa: CASSQQGTANYGYTF
v_call: TRBV4-2
j_call: TRBJ1-2

cdr3_aa: CASSPPADKETQYF
v_call: TRBV18
j_call: TRBJ2-5

cdr3_aa: CASSFSGGPDTQYF
v_call: TRBV6-1
j_call: TRBJ2-3

cdr3_aa: CASSYFGLRDTQYF
v_call: TRBV6-2/TRBV6-3
j_call: TRBJ2-3

cdr3_aa: CASSSPTGPKNEQFF
v_call: TRBV12-3/TRBV12-4
j_call: TRBJ2-1

cdr3_aa: CASSWGSSYNEQFF
v_call: TRBV27
j_call: TRBJ2-1

cdr3_aa: CASSLLVGASQPQHF
v_call: TRBV5-7
j_call: TRBJ1-5

cdr3_aa: CASSFRVRNEQYF
v_call: TRBV27
j_call: NA

cdr3_aa: CASSLSPWAGDTQYF
v_call: TRBV28
j_call: TRBJ2-3

cdr3_aa: CASSLEAGATDTQYF
v_call: TRBV7-3
j_call: TRBJ2-3

cdr3_aa: CSARGTGLAEIYEQYF
v_call: TRBV20-1
j_call: NA

cdr3_aa: CSARDSGGAYEQYF
v_call: TRBV20-1
j_call: NA

cdr3_aa: CATSSGKGGGQPQHF
v_call: TRBV15
j_call: TRBJ1-5

cdr3_aa: CSAVRNRGQETQYF
v_call: TRBV20-1
j_call: TRBJ2-5

cdr3_aa: CASSSYPQETQYF
v_call: TRBV7-3
j_call: TRBJ2-5

cdr3_aa: CASRRGGFQDEQFF
v_call: TRBV12-3/TRBV12-4
j_call: TRBJ2-1

cdr3_aa: CSVTPWDRTLNTEAFF
v_call: TRBV29-1
j_call: TRBJ1-1

cdr3_aa: CASSWTEIYGYTF
v_call: TRBV28
j_call: TRBJ1-2

cdr3_aa: CATSRAPPYNEQFF
v_call: TRBV15
j_call: TRBJ2-1

cdr3_aa: CSVLGTETTNEKLFF
v_call: TRBV29-1
j_call: TRBJ1-4

cdr3_aa: CASSLGGLAGAENIQYF
v_call: TRBV11-1
j_call: TRBJ2-4

cdr3_aa: CASSSPGGTGQYEQYF
v_call: TRBV28
j_call: NA

cdr3_aa: CASSQTSGGQTQYF
v_call: TRBV7-2
j_call: TRBJ2-5

cdr3_aa: CASSKGGSHGYTF
v_call: TRBV25-1
j_call: TRBJ1-2

cdr3_aa: CASSQGTRTDTQYF
v_call: TRBV4-3
j_call: TRBJ2-3